The 8 T cell receptor beta chains in this list originate from one sample, sequenced in a study of OX40 agonist ivuxolimab in advanced cancers. Library prep was done by the immunoSEQ multiplex PCR assay. Entries here come from immuneACCESS through TCRdb and include only in-frame sequences with V and J called. Some clones fail to appear in such tables; in the studies checked, an unresolved V gene covers under half of the shortfall, and the cause of the remainder is unknown. The sample table holds tens of thousands of clones, of which 85% to 90% were seen once. Clones ranked in the top ten supply under 2.5% of the sample. The material was CD4+ or CD8+ T cells sorted from blood, obtained in a trial of the OX40 agonist ivuxolimab. These receptors were taken from an adult with an advanced solid tumor such as melanoma, head and neck, liver or kidney cancer.

This chain links TRBV12-2 with TRBJ1-3. TRBV12-2 is shown as a pseudogene. This CDR3 spans 15 amino acids. For the CDR3, the DNA is TGTGCAAGTCGCCACGGACGTTTCTCTGGAAACACCATATATTTT. It specifies CASRHGRFSGNTIYF.

This clone was counted once. The chain is built from TRBV10-3 and TRBJ2-7; TRBD1 aligns across 11 bases. V was pared by 7 bases and J by 3 bases, with 5 bases of the junction left unmatched. The CDR3 covers 14 residues. CDR1 is ENHRY, CDR2 SYGVKD, per germline. The CDR3 nucleotides read TGTGCCATCAATTCCGGGACAGGGGGCTACGAGCAGTACTTC. Encoded protein: CAINSGTGGYEQYF.

This chain links TRBV5-4 with TRBJ1-1; D is possibly TRBD1 (5 bases). V lost 7 bases, J lost 0 bases, and 16 bases lay in between. The CDR3 is 15 residues long. Germline V gene sequence: CDR1 SGHNT, CDR2 YYREEE (reference sequence). The DNA of the CDR3 is TGTGCCAGCTCTCGGCGGGCGGACATGAACACTGAAGCTTTCTTT. Amino acids: CASSRRADMNTEAFF.

The chain joins TRBV5-6 to TRBJ2-2; the D gene is possibly TRBD1 (5 bases). The germline CDR1 and CDR2 sequences are SGHDT and YYEEEE. The length of the CDR3 is 14 residues. The V end was cut by 4 bases, the J end by 1 base, with 8 bases between. The CDR3 loop is CASSQGRNTGELFF. The CDR3 region has the DNA TGTGCCAGCAGCCAGGGAAGGAACACCGGGGAGCTGTTTTTT.

The chain links TRBV10-3 to TRBJ2-2, with TRBD1 identical over 10 bases. Germline V gene sequence: CDR1 ENHRY, CDR2 SYGVKD. V was clipped by 8 bases and J by 4 bases; unmatched bases: 7. This CDR3 has 15 residues. The CDR3 DNA reads as TGTGCCATCGGACCGGGACAGGGGAGCACCGGGGAGCTGTTTTTT. Translating gives CAIGPGQGSTGELFF.

V usage is TRBV6-5 and J usage is TRBJ2-2, with 9 nucleotides matching TRBD2. The germline V gene has CDR1 MNHEY and CDR2 SVGAGI. The CDR3 contains 16 residues. V shed 4 bases and J 2 bases; nucleotides not matched to a gene: 5. Here the CDR3 DNA reads TGTGCCAGCAGTTTCGGCGGGGGGGGAAACACCGGGGAGCTGTTTTTT. Amino acids: CASSFGGGGNTGELFF.

The chain links TRBV28 to TRBJ1-5; 7 bases match TRBD1. Looked up from germline, CDR1 is MDHEN and CDR2 is SYDVKM. V was pared by 5 bases and J by 1 base, with 2 bases of the junction left unmatched. CDR3 length equals 14 residues. This CDR3 is CASSPGQSNQPQHF. The CDR3 coding sequence is TGTGCCAGCAGTCCGGGACAGAGCAATCAGCCCCAGCATTTT. The complete variable domain, with remaining parts taken from reference TRBV28 and TRBJ1-5, reads DVKVTQSSRYLVKRTGEKVFLECVQDMDHENMFWYRQDPGLGLRLIYFSYDVKMKEKGDIPEGYSVSREKKERFSLILESASTNQTSMYLCASSPGQSNQPQHFGDGTRLSIL.

The genes are TRBV28 and TRBJ2-7, with D maybe TRBD2 (6 bases). V was clipped by 5 bases and J by 8 bases, with 13 bases between them. The CDR3 loop spans 12 amino acids. Germline loops: CDR1 MDHEN, CDR2 SYDVKM. The CDR3 DNA reads as TGTGCCAGCAGTCACGGGGGTGATCAGCAGTACTTC. It specifies CASSHGGDQQYF.